The sample holds a few counts of the clone carrying this T cell receptor (beta chain). The sample is drawn from a study of blood T cell repertoires in COVID-19. The CDR3 has 15 residues. The V gene end was trimmed by 5 bases and the J gene end by 7 bases; junction bases not matched to a gene: 9. From germline, CDR1 is SEHNR and CDR2 FQNEAQ (reference sequence). Clones were sequenced by immunoSEQ multiplex PCR, and TCRdb holds only the in-frame ones, with some missing. This sample has nearly 350,000 clones, with around four fifths found just once. The material sequenced was peripheral blood. V usage is TRBV7-9 and J usage is TRBJ1-4; TRBD1 aligns across 8 bases. This clonotype was sampled from a man younger than 40 with active or convalescent COVID-19. The CDR3 reads CASSQDRTGFEKLFF. CDR3 nucleotides: TGTGCCAGCAGCCAAGATCGGACAGGGTTTGAAAAACTGTTTTTT.